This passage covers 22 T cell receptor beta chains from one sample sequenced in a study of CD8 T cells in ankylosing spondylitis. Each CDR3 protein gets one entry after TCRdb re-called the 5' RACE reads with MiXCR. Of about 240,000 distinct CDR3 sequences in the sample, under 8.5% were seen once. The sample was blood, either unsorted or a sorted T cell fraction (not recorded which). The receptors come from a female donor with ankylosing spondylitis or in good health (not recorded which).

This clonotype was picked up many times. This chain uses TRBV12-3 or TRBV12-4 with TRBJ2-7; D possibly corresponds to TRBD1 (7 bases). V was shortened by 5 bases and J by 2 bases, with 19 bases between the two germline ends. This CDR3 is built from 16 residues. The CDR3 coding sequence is TGTGCCAGCAGTCCGTGGTGGCCAGGGGGGACCTACGAGCAGTACTTC. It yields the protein CASSPWWPGGTYEQYF.

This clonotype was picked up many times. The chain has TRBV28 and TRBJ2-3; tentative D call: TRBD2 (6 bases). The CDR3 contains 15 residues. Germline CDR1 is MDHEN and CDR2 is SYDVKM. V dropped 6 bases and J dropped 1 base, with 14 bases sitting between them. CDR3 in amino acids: CASSPWGGGTDTQYF. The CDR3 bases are TGTGCCAGCAGCCCCTGGGGCGGGGGCACAGATACGCAGTATTTT.

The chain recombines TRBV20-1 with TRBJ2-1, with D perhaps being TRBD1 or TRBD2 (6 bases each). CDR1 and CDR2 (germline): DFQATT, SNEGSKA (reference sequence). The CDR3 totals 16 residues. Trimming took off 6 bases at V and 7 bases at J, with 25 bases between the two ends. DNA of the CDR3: TGCAGTGCACCTAGGGGGGACACCTTCCCGGGAAATGAGCAGTTCTTC. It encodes CSAPRGDTFPGNEQFF.

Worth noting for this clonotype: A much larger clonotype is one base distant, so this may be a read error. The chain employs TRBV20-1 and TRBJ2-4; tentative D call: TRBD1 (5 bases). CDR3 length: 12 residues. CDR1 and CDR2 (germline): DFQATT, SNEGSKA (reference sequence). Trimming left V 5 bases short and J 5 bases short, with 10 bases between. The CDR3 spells CSAGRAENIQYF. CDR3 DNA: TGCAGTGCTGGCAGGGCAGAAAACATTCAGTACTTC.

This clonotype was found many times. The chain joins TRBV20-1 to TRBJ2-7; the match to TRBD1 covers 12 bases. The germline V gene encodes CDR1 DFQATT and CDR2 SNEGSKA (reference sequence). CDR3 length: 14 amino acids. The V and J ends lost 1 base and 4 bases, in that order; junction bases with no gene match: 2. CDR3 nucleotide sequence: TGCAGTGCTAGAGGGGGACAGGGGGCTTACGAGCAGTACTTC. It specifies CSARGGQGAYEQYF.

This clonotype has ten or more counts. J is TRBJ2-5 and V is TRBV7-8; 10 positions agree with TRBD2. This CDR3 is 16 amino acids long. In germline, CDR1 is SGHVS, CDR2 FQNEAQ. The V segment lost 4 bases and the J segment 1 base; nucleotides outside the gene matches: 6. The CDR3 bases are TGTGCCAGCAGCTCCCGACTAGCGGGTTCCCAAGAGACCCAGTACTTC. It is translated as CASSSRLAGSQETQYF.

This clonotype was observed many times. The DNA for the CDR3 is TGTGCCAGCAGTGTCTCACGCTACGAGCAGTACTTC. It translates to CASSVSRYEQYF. The chain joins TRBV25-1 to TRBJ2-7, with D unclear. V lost 4 bases and J lost 3, with 7 bases in between. This CDR3 is 12 amino acids long. Germline V CDR1 and CDR2: MGHDK, SYGVNS.

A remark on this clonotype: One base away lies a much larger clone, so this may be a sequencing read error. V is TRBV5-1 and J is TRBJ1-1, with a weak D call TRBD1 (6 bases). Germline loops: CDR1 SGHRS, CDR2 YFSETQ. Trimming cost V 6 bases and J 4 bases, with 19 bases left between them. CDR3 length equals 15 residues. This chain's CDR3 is CASTAGTGRGTEAFF. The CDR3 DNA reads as TGCGCCAGCACCGCGGGTACAGGGAGGGGCACTGAAGCTTTCTTT.

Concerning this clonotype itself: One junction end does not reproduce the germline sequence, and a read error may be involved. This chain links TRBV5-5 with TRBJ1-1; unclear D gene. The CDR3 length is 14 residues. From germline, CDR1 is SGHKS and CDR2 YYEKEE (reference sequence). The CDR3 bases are TGTGCCAGCAGCTTGCTCGGCGGGAACACTGAAACTTTCTTT. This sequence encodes CASSLLGGNTETFF. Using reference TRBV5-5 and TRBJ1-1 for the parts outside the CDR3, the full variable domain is DAGVTQSPTHLIKTRGQQVTLRCSPISGHKSVSWYQQVLGQGPQFIFQYYEKEERGRGNFPDRFSARQFPNYSSELNVNALLLGDSALYLCASSLLGGNTETFFGQGTRLTVV.

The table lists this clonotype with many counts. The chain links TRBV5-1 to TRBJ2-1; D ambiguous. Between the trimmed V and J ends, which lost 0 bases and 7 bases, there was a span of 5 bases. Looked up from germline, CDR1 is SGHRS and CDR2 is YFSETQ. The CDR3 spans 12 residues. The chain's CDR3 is CASSLEGNEQFF. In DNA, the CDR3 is TGCGCCAGCAGCTTGGAGGGTAATGAGCAGTTCTTC.

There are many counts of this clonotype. The CDR3 reads CASSLAEFHPGTSYGYTF. CDR3 in DNA: TGTGCCAGCAGCTTAGCGGAATTCCACCCAGGGACGAGCTATGGCTACACCTTC. This rearrangement joins TRBV7-6 to TRBJ1-2; possibly TRBD1 for D (5 bases). This CDR3 has 18 residues. Trimming left V 0 bases short and J 4 bases short, with 21 bases between. From germline, CDR1 is SGHVS and CDR2 FNYEAQ.

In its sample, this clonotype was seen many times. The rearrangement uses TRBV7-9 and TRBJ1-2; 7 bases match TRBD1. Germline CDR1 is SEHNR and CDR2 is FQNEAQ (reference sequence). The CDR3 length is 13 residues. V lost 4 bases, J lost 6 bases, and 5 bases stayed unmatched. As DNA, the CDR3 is TGTGCCAGCAGCTACCGACAGGGCCATGGCTACACCTTC. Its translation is CASSYRQGHGYTF.

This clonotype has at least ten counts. CDR3 DNA sequence: TGTGCCAGCAGCTTAGAACAGAATAATTCACCCCTCCACTTT. Encoded protein: CASSLEQNNSPLHF. The chain employs TRBV7-2 and TRBJ1-6; D is uncertain. From germline, CDR1 is SGHTA and CDR2 FQGNSA. Trimming took off 1 base at V and 5 bases at J, with 6 bases between the two ends. This CDR3 contains 14 residues.

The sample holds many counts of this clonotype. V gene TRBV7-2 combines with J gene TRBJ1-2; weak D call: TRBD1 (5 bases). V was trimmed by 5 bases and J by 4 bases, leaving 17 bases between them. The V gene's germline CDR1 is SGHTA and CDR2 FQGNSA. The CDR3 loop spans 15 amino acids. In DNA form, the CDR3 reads TGTGCCAGCAGCCTCACTGGAGGGGCGGGCTATGGCTACACCTTC. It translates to CASSLTGGAGYGYTF.

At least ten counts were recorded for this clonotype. This chain's CDR3 is CASSSGGGASYEQYF. Written as DNA, the CDR3 is TGTGCCAGCAGCTCGGGCGGGGGGGCTAGTTACGAGCAGTACTTC. This rearrangement joins TRBV7-2 to TRBJ2-7; 9 nucleotides align to TRBD2. This CDR3 is 15 amino acids long. V dropped 4 bases and J dropped 4; count of bases not matched to a gene: 8. Germline-derived CDR1 and CDR2 are SGHTA and FQGNSA.

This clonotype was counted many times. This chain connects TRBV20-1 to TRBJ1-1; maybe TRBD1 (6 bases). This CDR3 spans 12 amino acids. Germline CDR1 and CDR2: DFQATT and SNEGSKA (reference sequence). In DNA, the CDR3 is TGCAGGTCAGTCAGGGGGAACACTGAAGCTTTCTTT. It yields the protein CRSVRGNTEAFF.

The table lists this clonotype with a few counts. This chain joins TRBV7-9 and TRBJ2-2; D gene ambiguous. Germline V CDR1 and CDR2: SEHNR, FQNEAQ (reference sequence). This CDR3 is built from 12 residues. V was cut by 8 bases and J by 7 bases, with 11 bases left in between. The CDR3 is CASAPALGELFF. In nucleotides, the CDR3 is TGTGCCAGCGCTCCCGCACTCGGGGAGCTGTTTTTT.

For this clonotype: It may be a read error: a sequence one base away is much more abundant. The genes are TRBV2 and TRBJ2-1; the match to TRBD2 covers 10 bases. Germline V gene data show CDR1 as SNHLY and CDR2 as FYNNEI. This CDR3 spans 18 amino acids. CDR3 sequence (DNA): TGTACCAGCAGTTCCGGGACAGTGGTAGCGGGAGGCTACAATGAGCAGTTCTTC. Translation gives CTSSSGTVVAGGYNEQFF.

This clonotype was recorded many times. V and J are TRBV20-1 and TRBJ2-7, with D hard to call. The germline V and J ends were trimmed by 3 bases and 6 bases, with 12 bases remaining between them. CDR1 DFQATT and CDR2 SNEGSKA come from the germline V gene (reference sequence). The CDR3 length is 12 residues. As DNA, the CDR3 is TGCAGTGCTAGTTGGTCTAATTCCGAGCAGTACTTC. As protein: CSASWSNSEQYF.

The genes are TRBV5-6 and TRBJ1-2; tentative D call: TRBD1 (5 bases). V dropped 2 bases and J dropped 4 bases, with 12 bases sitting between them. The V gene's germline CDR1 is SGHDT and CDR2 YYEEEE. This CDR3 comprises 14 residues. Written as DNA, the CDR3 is TGTGCCAGCAGCTTCAGGGTCCTCTGCTATGGCTACACCTTC. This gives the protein CASSFRVLCYGYTF.

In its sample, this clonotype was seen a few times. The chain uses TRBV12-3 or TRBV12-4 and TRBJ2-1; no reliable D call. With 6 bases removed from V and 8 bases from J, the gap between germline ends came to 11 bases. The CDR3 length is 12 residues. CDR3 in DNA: TGTGCCAGCAGCCTTACTTCATATGAGCAGTTCTTC. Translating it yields CASSLTSYEQFF.

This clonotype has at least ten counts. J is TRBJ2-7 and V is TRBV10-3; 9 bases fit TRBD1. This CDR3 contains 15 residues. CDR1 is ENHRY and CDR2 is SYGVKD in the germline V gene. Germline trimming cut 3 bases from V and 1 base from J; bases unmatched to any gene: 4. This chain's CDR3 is CAISDRDRESYEQYF. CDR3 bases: TGTGCCATCAGTGACCGGGACAGGGAATCCTACGAGCAGTACTTC.